This T cell receptor beta chain was sequenced for a study of control samples from healthy donors and cancer patients. V shed 3 bases and J 6 bases; nucleotides not matched to a gene: 9. CDR3 length: 18 amino acids. From germline, CDR1 is SGHRS and CDR2 YFSETQ. Clones were sequenced by immunoSEQ multiplex PCR, and TCRdb holds only the in-frame ones, with some missing. The sample yields 75,000 to 95,000 clones, about 81% seen once. Sequenced input: PBMCs. This clonotype originated in a man between 65 and 85 years old with lung cancer. The chain uses TRBV5-1 and TRBJ2-2, with 15 nucleotides matching TRBD2. The CDR3 here is CASSSITRTSGGAGELFF. The CDR3, as DNA: TGCGCCAGCAGCTCTATCACGAGGACTAGCGGGGGGGCCGGGGAGCTGTTTTTT. The full variable domain, rest sourced from reference TRBV5-1 and TRBJ2-2, is KAGVTQTPRYLIKTRGQQVTLSCSPISGHRSVSWYQQTPGQGLQFLFEYFSETQRNKGNFPGRFSGRQFSNSRSEMNVSTLELGDSALYLCASSSITRTSGGAGELFFGEGSRLTVL.